Below are 31 T cell receptor beta chains sequenced from a single sample in a study of blood T cell repertoires in COVID-19. Clones were sequenced by immunoSEQ multiplex PCR, and TCRdb holds only the in-frame ones, with some missing. The top ten hold approximately 2% of the sample, which has around 450,000 clones, around nine tenths seen once. The sample was PBMCs or T cells enriched from blood (not recorded which). These receptor sequences come from a young woman with acute COVID-19.

The rearrangement joins TRBV7-9 to TRBJ2-7; 8 nucleotides agree with TRBD2. With 6 bases clipped from V and 13 bases from J, the junction kept 14 bases outside the gene matches. The V gene's germline CDR1 is SEHNR and CDR2 FQNEAQ (reference sequence). The CDR3 has 13 residues. CDR3 bases: TGTGCCAGCAGACGAGAGCGGGAGAATCGGGCATACTTC. Encoded protein: CASRRERENRAYF.

The chain employs TRBV29-1 and TRBJ2-2, with D perhaps matching TRBD1 (6 bases). CDR1 and CDR2 from the germline V gene are SQVTM and ANQGSEA. V was cut by 7 bases and J by 0 bases, with 15 bases left in between. This CDR3 has 15 amino acids. CDR3 in DNA: TGCAGCGGGACCCAGGGGACGGCGAACACCGGGGAGCTGTTTTTT. Translated: CSGTQGTANTGELFF.

In this sample, this clone turned up a few times. The rearrangement joins TRBV6-5 to TRBJ2-3; possible D gene TRBD2, 5 bases. CDR1 is MNHEY, CDR2 SVGAGI, per germline. CDR3 length equals 14 residues. V gave up 5 bases and J gave up 4 bases, with 13 bases separating them. The CDR3 region has the DNA TGTGCCAGCAGTCCGGGATTAGCATCAGATACGCAGTATTTT. Translated: CASSPGLASDTQYF.

The chain couples TRBV7-9 to TRBJ1-5; D is undetermined. Deletions cut 1 base from V and 0 bases from J, with 10 bases between. The germline CDR1 and CDR2 sequences are SEHNR and FQNEAQ (reference sequence). This CDR3 has 16 residues. The CDR3: CASSLGGRNSNQPQHF. As DNA, the CDR3 is TGTGCCAGCAGCTTAGGTGGCAGAAATAGCAATCAGCCCCAGCATTTT.

This clone showed up just once. The rearrangement links TRBV3-1 (or the pseudogene TRBV3-2) to TRBJ1-1; D not resolved. V lost 0 bases and J lost 2, with 7 bases in between. In germline, CDR1 is LGHDT, CDR2 YNNKEL (reference sequence). This CDR3 comprises 14 residues. CDR3 residues: CASSQEGSNTEAFF. The CDR3 DNA reads TGTGCCAGCAGCCAAGAGGGGAGTAACACTGAAGCTTTCTTT.

The genes are TRBV28 and TRBJ1-4, with TRBD1 as a possible D gene (5 bases). The CDR3 extends over 16 amino acids. V was cut by 5 bases and J by 8 bases, with 21 bases left in between. Germline lookup yields CDR1 MDHEN and CDR2 SYDVKM. The CDR3 spells CASSPPSTAQREKLFF. The DNA of the CDR3 is TGTGCCAGCAGTCCTCCCTCGACAGCCCAACGGGAAAAACTGTTTTTT.

The chain is built from TRBV2 and TRBJ1-3; unclear D gene. Germline values: CDR1 SNHLY, CDR2 FYNNEI. The CDR3 length is 12 residues. The V end lost 8 bases, the J end lost 8 bases, and 13 bases lay between the germline ends. In nucleotides, the CDR3 is TGTGCCAGCTCCGCGGGAAGGGACACCATATATTTT. Its translation: CASSAGRDTIYF. Combining the CDR3 with reference TRBV2 and TRBJ1-3 gives the whole variable domain EPEVTQTPSHQVTQMGQEVILRCVPISNHLYFYWYRQILGQKVEFLVSFYNNEISEKSEIFDDQFSVERPDGSNFTLKIRSTKLEDSAMYFCASSAGRDTIYFGEGSWLTVV.

The chain links TRBV4-2 to TRBJ1-2; 10 bases match TRBD1. Germline V CDR1 and CDR2: LGHNA, YNFKEQ. With V trimmed by 1 base and J by 1 base, 3 bases remained unmatched. The length of the CDR3 is 16 residues. The CDR3 here is CASSQGRDRGNYGYTF. The CDR3 bases are TGTGCCAGCAGCCAAGGACGGGACAGGGGTAACTATGGCTACACCTTC.

The chain joins TRBV7-2 to TRBJ2-3; 8 positions match TRBD2. Looked up from germline, CDR1 is SGHTA and CDR2 is FQGNSA. The V gene end was trimmed by 0 bases and the J gene end by 7 bases; junction bases not matched to a gene: 9. The CDR3 sequence is 16 residues long. The CDR3 coding sequence is TGTGCCAGCAGCTTAGCGGGGAGCGGGAGTTTAAATACGCAGTATTTT. Encoded protein: CASSLAGSGSLNTQYF.

The chain links TRBV7-6 to TRBJ2-5; 7 bases map to TRBD2. The CDR3 has 16 residues. Losses at the gene ends were 5 bases for V and 4 bases for J; bases not matched to a gene: 13. Germline CDR1 and CDR2: SGHVS and FNYEAQ. The CDR3 sequence: CASSPGRGKSGETQYF. CDR3 DNA: TGTGCCAGCAGCCCCGGGCGGGGGAAGTCTGGAGAGACCCAGTACTTC.

The chain carries TRBV6-6 and TRBJ2-1; D might be TRBD1 (6 bases). Trimming took 6 bases from V and 9 from J, leaving 15 bases between them. CDR1 and CDR2 (germline): MNHNY, SVGAGI (reference sequence). The CDR3 runs 13 residues. CDR3 protein: CASSVPGTTEQFF. The CDR3 nucleotides are TGTGCCAGCAGCGTACCCGGGACAACTGAGCAGTTCTTC.

The chain employs TRBV28 and TRBJ2-1; 11 nucleotides agree with TRBD2. There are 16 residues in the CDR3. CDR1 and CDR2 (germline): MDHEN, SYDVKM. The V segment lost 5 bases and the J segment 4 bases; nucleotides outside the gene matches: 7. The CDR3 spells CASSDSGRAAYNEQFF. DNA of the CDR3: TGTGCCAGCAGTGATAGCGGGAGGGCCGCATACAATGAGCAGTTCTTC.

This chain links TRBV9 with TRBJ2-7, with TRBD2 matching over 12 bases. CDR3 length: 15 residues. Germline loops: CDR1 SGDLS, CDR2 YYNGEE. J lost 7 bases, V lost 4 bases, and 9 bases had no gene match. CDR3 in amino acids: CASSSPSSGRGEQYF. In nucleotides, the CDR3 is TGTGCCAGCAGCTCTCCCTCTAGCGGGAGGGGTGAGCAGTACTTC.

The chain has TRBV5-8 and TRBJ1-1; no firm D call. This CDR3 has 12 amino acids. Looked up from germline, CDR1 is SGHTS and CDR2 is YDEGEE. The ends were cut back, 0 bases at V and 4 bases at J, with 4 bases in the middle. The CDR3 loop reads CASSLGVTEAFF. The DNA for the CDR3 is TGTGCCAGCAGCTTGGGCGTCACTGAAGCTTTCTTT.

The rearrangement uses TRBV7-9 and TRBJ1-2; TRBD1 aligns across 8 bases. Germline CDR1 reads SEHNR; CDR2 reads FQNEAQ (reference sequence). This CDR3 has 14 residues. V trimming: 4 bases; J trimming: 4 bases; junction bases outside the gene matches: 5. CDR3 sequence (DNA): TGTGCCAGCAGCTCGCCGGGACAGGTCTATGGCTACACCTTC. Translating gives CASSSPGQVYGYTF.

This clone was observed a few times. The V and J genes are TRBV11-2 and TRBJ2-1, with 9 nucleotides matching TRBD2. The V and J ends lost 7 bases and 13 bases, in that order; junction bases with no gene match: 14. The CDR3 contains 14 residues. Per the germline V gene, CDR1 is SGHAT and CDR2 is FQNNGV. The CDR3 bases are TGTGCCAGCACTCCGGGCCCGCGGGGGGGGCCCCAGTTCTTC. As protein: CASTPGPRGGPQFF.

The V and J genes are TRBV9 and TRBJ1-5; unclear D gene. The CDR3 covers 15 residues. Germline CDR1 reads SGDLS; CDR2 reads YYNGEE. V gave up 4 bases and J gave up 4 bases, with 15 bases separating them. CDR3 region: CASSPGGGINQPQHF. CDR3 sequence (DNA): TGTGCCAGCAGCCCGGGTGGCGGGATTAATCAGCCCCAGCATTTT.

V gene TRBV29-1 combines with J gene TRBJ2-1, with no clear D. Germline values: CDR1 SQVTM, CDR2 ANQGSEA. V lost 6 bases, J lost 1 base, and 16 bases lay in between. The CDR3 consists of 15 residues. This CDR3 reads CSVLSLPGSYNEQFF. The DNA for the CDR3 is TGCAGCGTCCTTAGCCTCCCCGGTTCCTACAATGAGCAGTTCTTC.

The table lists this clone with a count of one. The chain has TRBV9 and TRBJ1-5, with 8 bases that match TRBD1. The V gene's germline CDR1 is SGDLS and CDR2 YYNGEE. V lost 0 bases, J lost 6 bases, and 5 bases stayed unmatched. This CDR3 contains 15 residues. CDR3: CASSVGQGLGQPQHF. The CDR3 nucleotides are TGTGCCAGCAGCGTAGGACAGGGGCTGGGTCAGCCCCAGCATTTT.

The V and J genes are TRBV10-3 and TRBJ1-2; no reliable D call. This CDR3 is 11 amino acids long. The germline V gene has CDR1 ENHRY and CDR2 SYGVKD. Trimming pared 8 bases from V and 7 bases from J, leaving 11 bases between. The CDR3 loop reads CAIRVLGGYTF. Written as DNA, the CDR3 is TGTGCCATCCGGGTCTTGGGTGGCTACACCTTC.

V usage is TRBV9 and J usage is TRBJ2-3; 8 bases match TRBD2. The CDR3 covers 14 residues. CDR1 is SGDLS, CDR2 YYNGEE, per germline. J was trimmed by 1 base and V by 4 bases; bases with no gene match: 2. The CDR3 DNA reads as TGTGCCAGCAGCTCGCGGGGGGGCACAGATACGCAGTATTTT. Protein sequence: CASSSRGGTDTQYF.

This clone was seen once. This chain uses TRBV19 with TRBJ2-2; a possible D gene is TRBD1 (5 bases). The CDR3 covers 14 residues. Between the trimmed V and J ends, which lost 5 bases and 4 bases, there was a span of 11 bases. Germline assignment: CDR1 LNHDA and CDR2 SQIVND (reference sequence). The CDR3 loop reads CASSPQGATGELFF. CDR3 coding DNA: TGTGCCAGTAGTCCCCAAGGGGCCACCGGGGAGCTGTTTTTT. Supplemented by reference TRBV19 and TRBJ2-2, the full variable domain reads DGGITQSPKYLFRKEGQNVTLSCEQNLNHDAMYWYRQDPGQGLRLIYYSQIVNDFQKGDIAEGYSVSREKKESFPLTVTSAQKNPTAFYLCASSPQGATGELFFGEGSRLTVL.

The V and J genes are TRBV5-1 and TRBJ1-1, with D possibly matching TRBD1 (5 bases). CDR3 length equals 15 residues. Between the trimmed V and J ends, which lost 2 bases and 5 bases, there was a span of 16 bases. The germline CDR1 and CDR2 sequences are SGHRS and YFSETQ. The DNA for the CDR3 is TGCGCCAGCAGCTTCAACGCAGGGTTGTGGACTGAAGCTTTCTTT. Protein: CASSFNAGLWTEAFF. Complete variable domain (other parts from reference TRBV5-1 and TRBJ1-1): KAGVTQTPRYLIKTRGQQVTLSCSPISGHRSVSWYQQTPGQGLQFLFEYFSETQRNKGNFPGRFSGRQFSNSRSEMNVSTLELGDSALYLCASSFNAGLWTEAFFGQGTRLTVV.

J is TRBJ2-3 and V is TRBV5-1, with D maybe TRBD2 (6 bases). This CDR3 has 16 amino acids. Between the trimmed V and J ends, which lost 5 bases and 4 bases, there was a span of 20 bases. The germline gives CDR1 SGHRS, CDR2 YFSETQ. In DNA, the CDR3 is TGCGCCAGCAGGCGGGGACGGGACTTAGAATCAGATACGCAGTATTTT. As protein: CASRRGRDLESDTQYF.

This sequence joins TRBV28 and TRBJ1-5; weak D call: TRBD1 (5 bases). V dropped 7 bases and J dropped 1 base, with 11 bases sitting between them. CDR1 is MDHEN, CDR2 SYDVKM, per germline. The CDR3 has 14 residues. The CDR3 region is CASTQRGSNQPQHF. CDR3 DNA: TGTGCCAGCACTCAACGGGGGAGCAATCAGCCCCAGCATTTT.

The chain links TRBV7-2 to TRBJ2-4; TRBD2 matches at 7 bases. CDR3 size: 17 residues. The trim removed 5 bases at V and 2 bases at J, leaving 12 bases unmatched. Germline V gene data show CDR1 as SGHTA and CDR2 as FQGNSA. Written as DNA, the CDR3 is TGTGCCAGCAGCCGGCAGCGGGGCAGGGATTCCAAAAACATTCAGTACTTC. This translates into CASSRQRGRDSKNIQYF.

This rearrangement joins TRBV29-1 to TRBJ1-2; the match to TRBD1 covers 8 bases. The ends lost 2 bases at V and 3 bases at J; junction bases unmatched: 8. CDR1 is SQVTM and CDR2 is ANQGSEA in the germline V gene. This CDR3 is built from 15 residues. This CDR3 is CSVETFDRGDYGYTF. CDR3 DNA: TGCAGCGTTGAAACTTTCGACAGGGGTGACTATGGCTACACCTTC. Based on the CDR3 plus reference TRBV29-1 and TRBJ1-2, the full variable domain is SAVISQKPSRDICQRGTSLTIQCQVDSQVTMMFWYRQQPGQSLTLIATANQGSEATYESGFVIDKFPISRPNLTFSTLTVSNMSPEDSSIYLCSVETFDRGDYGYTFGSGTRLTVV.

This rearrangement joins TRBV3-1 (or the pseudogene TRBV3-2) to TRBJ1-6, with 7 bases aligning to TRBD1. With 4 bases clipped from V and 10 bases from J, the junction kept 7 bases outside the gene matches. The V gene's germline CDR1 is LGHDT and CDR2 YNNKEL (reference sequence). The CDR3 loop spans 14 amino acids. CDR3 sequence (DNA): TGTGCCAGCAGCCCGGGACAGCCTTCCTCACCCCTCCACTTT. It encodes CASSPGQPSSPLHF.

CDR3 nucleotides: TGTGCCAGCAGCTCTTATGAGATTAGTTCTGGGGCCAACGTCCTGACTTTC. Protein: CASSSYEISSGANVLTF. This sequence joins TRBV5-8 and TRBJ2-6; the D is unclear. There are 17 residues in the CDR3. In germline, CDR1 is SGHTS, CDR2 YDEGEE. Trimming stripped 3 bases from V and 1 base from J, with 14 bases between.

The chain carries TRBV3-1 (or the pseudogene TRBV3-2) and TRBJ2-7; TRBD1 matches 9 bases. Germline CDR1 reads LGHDT; CDR2 reads YNNKEL (reference sequence). The trim removed 1 base at V and 3 bases at J, leaving 4 bases unmatched. The CDR3 runs to 15 residues. The CDR3 DNA is TGTGCCAGCAGCCAAGCACCGGGACAGGGCTACGAGCAGTACTTC. Residues: CASSQAPGQGYEQYF.

This clone was detected once. The chain uses TRBV5-4 and TRBJ2-3; TRBD2 matches at 13 bases. Germline loops: CDR1 SGHNT, CDR2 YYREEE (reference sequence). Trimming at V came to 4 bases and at J to 3 bases, leaving 8 bases not matched to a gene. The CDR3 is made up of 17 amino acids. This CDR3 reads CASSPTSGGAGTDTQYF. CDR3 nucleotides: TGTGCCAGCAGCCCAACTAGCGGGGGGGCAGGGACAGATACGCAGTATTTT.